This is a list of T cell receptor beta chains from one sample in a study of blood T cell repertoires in COVID-19. Some clones are missing from TCRdb's copy, which holds only in-frame ones; the method was immunoSEQ multiplex PCR. The table includes fewer than 250,000 clones, around 83% detected once. Input material: peripheral blood. The receptors stem from a man aged 35 to 55 with acute or convalescent COVID-19. The conserved cysteine and the conserved F or W are not part of the CDR3 here. Clone sizes are given selectively: once, few, many, or a class where the clone is expanded.

v_gene: TRBV12-3/TRBV12-4; abundance: .; CDR3aa: ASSSFAYEAF
v_gene: TRBV5-1; abundance: .; CDR3aa: ASSLRQGNEKLF
v_gene: TRBV6-1; abundance: once; CDR3aa: ASSEGRLAGGHTDTQY
v_gene: TRBV2; abundance: .; CDR3aa: ASSGQGKGNQPQH
v_gene: TRBV4-2; abundance: .; CDR3aa: ASSLFLSSGNTIY
v_gene: TRBV6-5; abundance: .; CDR3aa: ASSRGRRGLGGYT
v_gene: TRBV27; abundance: .; CDR3aa: ASSTQTNTEAF
v_gene: TRBV7-8; abundance: .; CDR3aa: ASSLFPGGFYGYT
v_gene: TRBV5-1; abundance: .; CDR3aa: ASSISANEKLF
v_gene: TRBV19; abundance: .; CDR3aa: ASSALPGVVGPSTDTQY
v_gene: TRBV11-2; abundance: .; CDR3aa: ASSLARGAAIANDPF
v_gene: TRBV5-1; abundance: .; CDR3aa: ASSVTRDSSFPQY
v_gene: TRBV30; abundance: .; CDR3aa: AFFPTRGTEAF
v_gene: TRBV5-1; abundance: .; CDR3aa: ASSRQGPEETQY
v_gene: TRBV7-9; abundance: .; CDR3aa: ASSSPGLPQH
v_gene: TRBV12-3/TRBV12-4; abundance: .; CDR3aa: ASSTSQGEAF
v_gene: TRBV5-1; abundance: .; CDR3aa: ASREGTRDNTDTQY
v_gene: TRBV19; abundance: .; CDR3aa: ASSISGQGPIFGSEAF
v_gene: TRBV28; abundance: .; CDR3aa: ASSFRGFYGYT
v_gene: TRBV5-1; abundance: .; CDR3aa: ASSLVNAGGTGGAF
v_gene: TRBV29-1; abundance: .; CDR3aa: SVVGGANSNYGYT
v_gene: TRBV28; abundance: many; CDR3aa: ASSLTGQGRQPQH
v_gene: TRBV11-2; abundance: .; CDR3aa: ASSLPGNTIY
v_gene: TRBV10-3; abundance: .; CDR3aa: AISVSQGGSGEQY
v_gene: TRBV3-1/TRBV3-2; abundance: once; CDR3aa: ASSQDKRLGGPYEQY
v_gene: TRBV19; abundance: .; CDR3aa: ASSTLAGGPIGELF
v_gene: TRBV2; abundance: few; CDR3aa: ASSADLTGSYEQY
v_gene: TRBV11-2; abundance: .; CDR3aa: ASSLGPAANYNEQF
v_gene: TRBV2; abundance: .; CDR3aa: ASSIEMVNTEAF
v_gene: TRBV7-8; abundance: .; CDR3aa: ASSFLLYLGGTEAF
v_gene: TRBV7-2; abundance: once; CDR3aa: ASSGQPSNQPQH
v_gene: TRBV19; abundance: .; CDR3aa: ASDSGGAHEQF